This T cell receptor (beta chain) appears in the sequencing data of a study of OX40 agonist ivuxolimab in advanced cancers. The CDR3 sequence is 13 residues long. The germline CDR1 and CDR2 sequences are KGHSH and LQKENI. Sequenced by immunoSEQ multiplex PCR; TCRdb stores in-frame clones only, minus some. The table records approximately 50,000 clones, 86% of them present only once. This clone was observed a handful of times. Its antigen is currently unknown. A junction end diverges from the germline sequence, so it may reflect a read error. Notes on the study in general: Among the lowest peripheral clonal expansion occurred in 0.1-3.0 mg/kg partial responders.

The source is an adult with an advanced solid tumor such as melanoma, head and neck, liver or kidney cancer. Material: CD4+ or CD8+ T cells sorted from blood, obtained in a trial of the OX40 agonist ivuxolimab. This chain connects TRBV18 to TRBJ2-5, with 12 bases fitting TRBD1. The CDR3 loop is CASSPSRDRGQDF. Written as DNA, the CDR3 is TGTGCCAGCTCACCGTCCCGGGACAGGGGGCAGGACTTC.